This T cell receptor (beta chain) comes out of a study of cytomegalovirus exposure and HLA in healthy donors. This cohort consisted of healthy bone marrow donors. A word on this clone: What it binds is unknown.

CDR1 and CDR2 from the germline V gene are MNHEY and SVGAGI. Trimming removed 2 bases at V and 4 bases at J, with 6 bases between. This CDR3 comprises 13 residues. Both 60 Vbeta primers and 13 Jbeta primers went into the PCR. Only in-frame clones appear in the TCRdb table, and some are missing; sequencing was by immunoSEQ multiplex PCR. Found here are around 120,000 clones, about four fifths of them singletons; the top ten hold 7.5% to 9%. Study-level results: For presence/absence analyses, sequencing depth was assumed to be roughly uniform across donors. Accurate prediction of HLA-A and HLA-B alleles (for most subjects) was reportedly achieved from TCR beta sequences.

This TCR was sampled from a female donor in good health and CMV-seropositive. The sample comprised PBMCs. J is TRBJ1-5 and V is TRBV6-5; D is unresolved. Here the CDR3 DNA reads TGTGCCAGCAGTTACGCTATTAATCAGCCCCAGCATTTT. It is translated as CASSYAINQPQHF.